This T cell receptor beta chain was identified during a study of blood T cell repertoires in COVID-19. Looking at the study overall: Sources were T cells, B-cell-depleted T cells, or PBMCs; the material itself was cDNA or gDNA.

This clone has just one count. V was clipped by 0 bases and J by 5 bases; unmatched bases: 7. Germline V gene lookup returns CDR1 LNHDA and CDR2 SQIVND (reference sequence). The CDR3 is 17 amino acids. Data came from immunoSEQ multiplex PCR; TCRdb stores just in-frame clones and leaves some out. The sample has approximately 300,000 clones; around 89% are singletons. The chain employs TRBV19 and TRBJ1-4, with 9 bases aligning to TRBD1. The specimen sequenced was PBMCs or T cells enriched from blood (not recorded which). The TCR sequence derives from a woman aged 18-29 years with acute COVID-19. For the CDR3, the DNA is TGTGCCAGTAGTATAGAACGTCCGGGACAGGGAAATGAAAAACTGTTTTTT. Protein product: CASSIERPGQGNEKLFF. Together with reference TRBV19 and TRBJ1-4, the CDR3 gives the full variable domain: DGGITQSPKYLFRKEGQNVTLSCEQNLNHDAMYWYRQDPGQGLRLIYYSQIVNDFQKGDIAEGYSVSREKKESFPLTVTSAQKNPTAFYLCASSIERPGQGNEKLFFGSGTQLSVL.